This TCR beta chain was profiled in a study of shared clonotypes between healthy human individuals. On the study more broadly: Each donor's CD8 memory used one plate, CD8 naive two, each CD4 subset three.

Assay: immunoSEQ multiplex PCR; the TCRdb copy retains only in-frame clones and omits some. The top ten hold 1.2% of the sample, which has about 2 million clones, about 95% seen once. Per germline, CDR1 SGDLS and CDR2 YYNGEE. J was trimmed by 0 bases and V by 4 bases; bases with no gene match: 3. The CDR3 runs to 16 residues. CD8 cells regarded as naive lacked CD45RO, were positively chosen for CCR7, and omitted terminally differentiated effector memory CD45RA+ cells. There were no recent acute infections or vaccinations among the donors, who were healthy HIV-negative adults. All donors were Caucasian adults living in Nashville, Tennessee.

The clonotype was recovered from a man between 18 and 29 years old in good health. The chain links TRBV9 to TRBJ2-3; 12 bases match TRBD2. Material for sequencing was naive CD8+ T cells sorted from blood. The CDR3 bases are TGTGCCAGCAGCCCGACTAGCGGGGGAAGCACAGATACGCAGTATTTT. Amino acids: CASSPTSGGSTDTQYF.